This T cell receptor (beta chain) appears in the sequencing data of a study of T cell responses to AZD1222 COVID-19 vaccine. Profiling relied on immunoSEQ multiplex PCR, and the TCRdb table lists in-frame clones only, not all of them. The table records about 190,000 clones, 85% to 95% of them present only once. Trimming cost V 6 bases and J 5 bases; bases outside gene matches: 14. This CDR3 comprises 17 residues. Germline V gene sequence: CDR1 KGHSH, CDR2 LQKENI. The starting material was peripheral blood, obtained on day 0 of AZD1222 vaccination. This sequence joins TRBV18 and TRBJ2-7; 12 bases match TRBD2. The source of this sequence is an adult in good health. Here the CDR3 DNA reads TGTGCCAGCTCCGAGCTAGCGGGAGGGCCTATAGGCCACGAGCAGTACTTC. Its protein is CASSELAGGPIGHEQYF.